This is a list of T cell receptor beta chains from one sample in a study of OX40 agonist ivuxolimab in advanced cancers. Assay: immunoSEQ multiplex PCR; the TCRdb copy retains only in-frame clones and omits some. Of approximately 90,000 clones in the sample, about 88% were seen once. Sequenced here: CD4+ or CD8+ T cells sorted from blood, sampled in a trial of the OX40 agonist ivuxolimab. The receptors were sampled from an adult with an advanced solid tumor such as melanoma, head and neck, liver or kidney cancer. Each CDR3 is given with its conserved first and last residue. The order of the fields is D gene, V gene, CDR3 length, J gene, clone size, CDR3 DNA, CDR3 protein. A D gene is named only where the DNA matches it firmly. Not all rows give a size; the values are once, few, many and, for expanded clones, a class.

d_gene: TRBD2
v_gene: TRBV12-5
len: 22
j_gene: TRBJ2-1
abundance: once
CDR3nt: TGTGCTAGTGGTTTGGCCCCCCGCTGGACTAGCGGATCTTCGATCGTTAACAATGAGCAGTTCTTC
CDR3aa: CASGLAPRWTSGSSIVNNEQFF

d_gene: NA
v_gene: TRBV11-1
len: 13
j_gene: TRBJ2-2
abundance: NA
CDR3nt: TGTGCCAGCAGCTCGTACAGGTCCGGGGAGCTGTTTTTT
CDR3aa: CASSSYRSGELFF

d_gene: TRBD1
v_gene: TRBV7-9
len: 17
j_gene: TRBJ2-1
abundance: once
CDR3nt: TGTGCCAGCAGCCCTAGGGACAGGAGGTACCTTAACAATGAGCAGTTCTTC
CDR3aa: CASSPRDRRYLNNEQFF

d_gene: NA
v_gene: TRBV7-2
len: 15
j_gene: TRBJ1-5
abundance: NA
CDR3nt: TGTGCCAGCAGCTTCCGGGACACCAAGAATCAGCCCCAGCATTTT
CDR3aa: CASSFRDTKNQPQHF

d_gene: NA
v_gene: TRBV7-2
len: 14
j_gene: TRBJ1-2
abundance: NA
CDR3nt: TGTGCCAGCAGCCCCAGGGATAGGAACTATGGCTACACCTTC
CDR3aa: CASSPRDRNYGYTF

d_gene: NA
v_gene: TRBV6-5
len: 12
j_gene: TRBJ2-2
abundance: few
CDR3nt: TGTGCCAGCAGCCGCCACACCGGGGAGCTGTTTTTT
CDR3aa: CASSRHTGELFF

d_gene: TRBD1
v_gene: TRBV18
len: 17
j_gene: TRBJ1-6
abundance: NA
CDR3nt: TGTGCCAGCTCACCAAGGGAGGGGTGGACAGGGCTCTCACCCCTCCACTTT
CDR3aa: CASSPREGWTGLSPLHF

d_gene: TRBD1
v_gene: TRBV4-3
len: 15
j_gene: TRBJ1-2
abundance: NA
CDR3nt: TGCGCCAGCAGCCAAGAGGGGACAGGGTCAAATGGCTACACCTTC
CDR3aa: CASSQEGTGSNGYTF

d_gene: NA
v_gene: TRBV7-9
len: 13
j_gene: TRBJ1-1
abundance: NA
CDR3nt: TGTGCCAGCAGCTTAGCGGCCAACACTGAAGCTTTCTTT
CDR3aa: CASSLAANTEAFF

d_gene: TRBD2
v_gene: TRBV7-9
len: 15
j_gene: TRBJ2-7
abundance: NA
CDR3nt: TGTGCCAGCAGTTTCCAGCGGGGGGTAATCCACGAGCAGTACTTC
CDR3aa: CASSFQRGVIHEQYF

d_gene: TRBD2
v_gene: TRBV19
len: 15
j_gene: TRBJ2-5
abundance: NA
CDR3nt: TGTGCCAGTAGTATATTAGCGGGGGGGCTAGAGACCCAGTACTTC
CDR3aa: CASSILAGGLETQYF

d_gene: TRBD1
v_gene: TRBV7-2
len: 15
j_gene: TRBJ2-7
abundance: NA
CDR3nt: TGTGCCAGCAGCTTAGGGGGACAGGGGCGCTACGAGCAGTACTTC
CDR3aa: CASSLGGQGRYEQYF

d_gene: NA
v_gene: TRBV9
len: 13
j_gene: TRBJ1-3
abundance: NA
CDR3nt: TGTGCCAGCTCGGACAGCCCTGGAAACACCATATATTTT
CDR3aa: CASSDSPGNTIYF

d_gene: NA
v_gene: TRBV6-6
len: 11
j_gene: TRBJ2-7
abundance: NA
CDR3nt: TGTGCCAGCAGCTATAATTACGAGCAGTACTTC
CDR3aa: CASSYNYEQYF

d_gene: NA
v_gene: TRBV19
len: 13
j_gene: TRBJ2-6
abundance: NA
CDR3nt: TGTGCCAGTAGTATCACTGGGGCCAACGTCCTGACTTTC
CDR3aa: CASSITGANVLTF

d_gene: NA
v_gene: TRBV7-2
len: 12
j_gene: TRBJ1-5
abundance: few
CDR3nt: TGTGCCAGCAGCTTAGTAGAACAGCCCCAGCATTTT
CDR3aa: CASSLVEQPQHF

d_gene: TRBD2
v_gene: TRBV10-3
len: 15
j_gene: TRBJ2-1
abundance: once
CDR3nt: TGTGCCATCAGGGCCCTTAGTGGGGGGGAGGATGAGCAGTTCTTC
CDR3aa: CAIRALSGGEDEQFF

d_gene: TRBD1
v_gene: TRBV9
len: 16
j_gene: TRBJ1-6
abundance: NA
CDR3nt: TGTGCCAGCAGCGTTACGGCCGGGACAGGTCGTTCTCCCCTCCACTTT
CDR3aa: CASSVTAGTGRSPLHF

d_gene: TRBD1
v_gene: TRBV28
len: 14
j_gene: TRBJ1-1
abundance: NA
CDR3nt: TGTGCCAGCGCCGGGACAGGACCCTTTAGGGAAGCTTTCTTT
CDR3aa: CASAGTGPFREAFF

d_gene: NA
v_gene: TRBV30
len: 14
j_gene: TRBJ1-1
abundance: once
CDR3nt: TGTGCCTGGAAGGGCAGCCCGGGAGACACTGAAGCTTTCTTT
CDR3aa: CAWKGSPGDTEAFF

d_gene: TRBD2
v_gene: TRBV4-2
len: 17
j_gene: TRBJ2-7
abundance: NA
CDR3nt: TGTGCCAGCAGCCAAGCCCTGGGACTAGCGGGAGTTGGAGAGCAGTACTTC
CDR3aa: CASSQALGLAGVGEQYF

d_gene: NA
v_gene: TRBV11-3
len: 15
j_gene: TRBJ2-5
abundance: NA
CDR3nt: TGTGCCAGCGGTGAAGGACAGGGAGGGGAAGAGACCCAGTACTTC
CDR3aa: CASGEGQGGEETQYF

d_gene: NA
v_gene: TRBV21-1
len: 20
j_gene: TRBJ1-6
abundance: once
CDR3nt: TGTGCCAGCAGCAAAATAAGTCGACAGGGAAAGAGCTCCTATAATTCACCCCTCCACTTT
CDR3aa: CASSKISRQGKSSYNSPLHF

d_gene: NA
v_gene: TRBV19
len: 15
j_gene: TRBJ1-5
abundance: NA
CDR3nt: TGTGCCAGTACCACAGCAGGGAAGGGCAATCAGCCCCAGCATTTT
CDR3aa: CASTTAGKGNQPQHF

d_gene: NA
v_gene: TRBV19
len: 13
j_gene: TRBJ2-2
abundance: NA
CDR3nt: TGTGCCAGTAGTATGGCAGGAGGTGGGGAGCTGTTTTTT
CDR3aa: CASSMAGGGELFF

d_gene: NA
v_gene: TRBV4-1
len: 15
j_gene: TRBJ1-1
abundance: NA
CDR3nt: TGCGCCAGCAGCCAATATTCCAGTGGGAACACTGAAGCTTTCTTT
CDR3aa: CASSQYSSGNTEAFF

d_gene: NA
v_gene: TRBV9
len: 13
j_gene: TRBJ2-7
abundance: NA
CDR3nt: TGTGCCAGCAGCGTAAATCCTAACTACGAGCAGTACTTC
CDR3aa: CASSVNPNYEQYF

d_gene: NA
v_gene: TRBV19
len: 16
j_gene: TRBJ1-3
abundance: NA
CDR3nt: TGTGCCAGTACTGACCGAGGTTCGAGCTCTGGAAACACCATATATTTT
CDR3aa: CASTDRGSSSGNTIYF

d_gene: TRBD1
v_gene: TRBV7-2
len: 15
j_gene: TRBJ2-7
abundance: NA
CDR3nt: TGTGCCAGCAGCTTAGGACAGGGCCGGACCTACGAGCAGTACTTC
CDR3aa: CASSLGQGRTYEQYF

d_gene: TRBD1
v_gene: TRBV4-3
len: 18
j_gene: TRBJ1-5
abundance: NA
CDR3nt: TGCGCCAGCAGCCAGGACTTGACAGGGAGTGTTTCAGGACAGCCCCAGCATTTT
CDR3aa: CASSQDLTGSVSGQPQHF

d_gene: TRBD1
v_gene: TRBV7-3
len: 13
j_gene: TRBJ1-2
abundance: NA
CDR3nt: TGTGCCAGCAGCCGGACAGGGACGGAGGGCTACACCTTC
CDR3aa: CASSRTGTEGYTF

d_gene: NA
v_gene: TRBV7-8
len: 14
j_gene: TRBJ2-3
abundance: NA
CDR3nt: TGTGCCAGCAGCTTAAGAGCTAGCGCAGATACGCAGTATTTT
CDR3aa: CASSLRASADTQYF

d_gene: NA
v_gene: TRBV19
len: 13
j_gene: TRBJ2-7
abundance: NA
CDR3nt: TGTGCCAGTAGTAAAGCCGAAAACTACGAGCAGTACTTC
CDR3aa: CASSKAENYEQYF

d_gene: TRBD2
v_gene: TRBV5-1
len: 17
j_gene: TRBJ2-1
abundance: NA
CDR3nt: TGCGCCAGCAGCTTGGAAGGGGGACTAGCGGGTTACAATGAGCAGTTCTTC
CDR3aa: CASSLEGGLAGYNEQFF

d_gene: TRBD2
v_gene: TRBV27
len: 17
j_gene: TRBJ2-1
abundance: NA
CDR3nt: TGTGCCAGCAGTTCGCGGGAGGCGTCCTCGGCCTACAATGAGCAGTTCTTC
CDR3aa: CASSSREASSAYNEQFF

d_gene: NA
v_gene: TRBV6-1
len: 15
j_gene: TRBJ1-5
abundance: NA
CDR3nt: TGTGCCAGCGGAGGTCCCCATTATAGCAATCAGCCCCAGCATTTT
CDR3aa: CASGGPHYSNQPQHF

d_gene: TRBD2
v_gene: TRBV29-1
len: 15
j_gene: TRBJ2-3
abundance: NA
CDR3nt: TGCAGCGTTGATGGAACTAGCGGGGGCACAGATACGCAGTATTTT
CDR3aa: CSVDGTSGGTDTQYF

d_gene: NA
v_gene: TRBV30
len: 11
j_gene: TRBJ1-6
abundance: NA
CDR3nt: TGTGCCTGGAGTGTTAATTCACCCCTCCACTTT
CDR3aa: CAWSVNSPLHF

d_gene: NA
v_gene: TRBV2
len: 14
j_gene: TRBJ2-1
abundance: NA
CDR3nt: TGTGCCAGCACCGTGGGAGGAGGCTGGGATGAGCAGTTCTTC
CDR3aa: CASTVGGGWDEQFF

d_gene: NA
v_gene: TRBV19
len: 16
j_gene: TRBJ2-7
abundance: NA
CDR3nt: TGTGCCAGTAGTATAGTTGCCAGGGGCCATTCCTACGAGCAGTACTTC
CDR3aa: CASSIVARGHSYEQYF

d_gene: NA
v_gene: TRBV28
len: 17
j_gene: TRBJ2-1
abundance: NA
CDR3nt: TGTGCCAGCAGTTCTCCTGGTTTGAATATGTTGAGCAATGAGCAGTTCTTC
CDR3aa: CASSSPGLNMLSNEQFF

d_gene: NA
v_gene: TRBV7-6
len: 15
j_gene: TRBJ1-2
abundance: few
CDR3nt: TGTGCCAGCAGCTTATCTCAGGGGTGGAAGTATGGCTACACCTTC
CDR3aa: CASSLSQGWKYGYTF

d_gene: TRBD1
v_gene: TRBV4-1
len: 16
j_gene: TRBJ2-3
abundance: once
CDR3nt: TGCGCCAGCAGCCAGACGGGGACAGGGTCAGCAGATACGCAGTATTTT
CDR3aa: CASSQTGTGSADTQYF

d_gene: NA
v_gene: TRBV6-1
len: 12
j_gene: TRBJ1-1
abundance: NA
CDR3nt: TGTGCCAGCACCACCCGGGGCACTGAAGCTTTCTTT
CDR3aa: CASTTRGTEAFF

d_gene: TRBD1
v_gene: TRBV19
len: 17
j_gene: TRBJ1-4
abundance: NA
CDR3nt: TGTGCCAGTAGGTCAGCGGGACAGGGTAGGACTAATGAAAAACTGTTTTTT
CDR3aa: CASRSAGQGRTNEKLFF

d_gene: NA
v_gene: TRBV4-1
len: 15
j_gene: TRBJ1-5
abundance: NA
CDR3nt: TGCGCCAGCAGCCAGGGAGAGACAGGAGATCAGCCCCAGCATTTT
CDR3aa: CASSQGETGDQPQHF

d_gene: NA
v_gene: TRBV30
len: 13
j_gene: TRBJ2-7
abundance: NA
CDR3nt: TGTGCCTGGAGCTTTTTCGGTTCCTACGAGCAGTACTTC
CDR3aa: CAWSFFGSYEQYF

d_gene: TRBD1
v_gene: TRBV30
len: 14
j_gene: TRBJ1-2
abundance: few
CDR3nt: TGTGCCTGGAGTATACCCGGGACAGGGAATGGCTACACCTTC
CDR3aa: CAWSIPGTGNGYTF

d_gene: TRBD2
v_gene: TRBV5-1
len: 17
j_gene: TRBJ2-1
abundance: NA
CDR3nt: TGCGCCAGCAGCCCGAGCATAGCGGGAGGCTCCTACAATGAGCAGTTCTTC
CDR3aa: CASSPSIAGGSYNEQFF

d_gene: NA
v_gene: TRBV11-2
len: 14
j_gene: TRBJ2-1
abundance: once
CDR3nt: TGTGCCAGCAGCCTGGCCGGAGGTTACAATGAGCAGTTCTTC
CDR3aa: CASSLAGGYNEQFF

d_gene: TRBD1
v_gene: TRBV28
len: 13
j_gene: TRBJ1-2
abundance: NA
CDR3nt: TGTGCCAGCAGATGGACAGGGGGAAATGGCTACACCTTC
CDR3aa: CASRWTGGNGYTF

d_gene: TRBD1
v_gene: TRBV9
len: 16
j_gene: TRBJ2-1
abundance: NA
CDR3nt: TGTGCCAGCAGCGCCTCAAGGGGACAGTCCTACAATGAGCAGTTCTTC
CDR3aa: CASSASRGQSYNEQFF

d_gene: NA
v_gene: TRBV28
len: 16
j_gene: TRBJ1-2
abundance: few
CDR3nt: TGTGCCAGCTGCCTTCTCTCGGTCCTCGGGAACTATGGCTACACCTTC
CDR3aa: CASCLLSVLGNYGYTF

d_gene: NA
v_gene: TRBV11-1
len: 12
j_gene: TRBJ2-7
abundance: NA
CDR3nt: TGTGCCAGCAGCTTATCCCTCTACGAGCAGTACTTC
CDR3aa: CASSLSLYEQYF

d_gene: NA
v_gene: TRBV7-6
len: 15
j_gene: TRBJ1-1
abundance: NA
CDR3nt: TGTGCCAGCAGCTCGCCGGGGGGACAGAACACTGAAGCTTTCTTT
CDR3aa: CASSSPGGQNTEAFF